This T cell receptor (delta chain) was sequenced for a study of Vδ1+ human thymocytes. The study's findings and limits: Highly polyclonal TRG and TRD repertoires with Gaussian CDR3 length distributions appeared in thymus.

This clone has more than one count but fewer than ten. As yet, its antigen is unknown. The CDR3 loop spans 17 amino acids. V gave up 3 bases and J gave up 3 bases; unmatched junction bases: 9. Germline lookup yields CDR1 TSWWSYY and CDR2 QGS. Vdelta1+ thymocyte sorts reached between about 97% and 99.6% purity. The template was reverse-transcribed extracted RNA. Pooled V-gene forward primers with one constant-region reverse primer generated the CDR3 amplicons by multiplex PCR. TCRdb reanalysed the multiplex PCR reads via CATT. The table includes about 50,000 delta-chain clones, less than 15% detected once.

The clonotype was recovered from a girl under three years old who had congenital heart surgery. The chain is built from TRDV1 and TRDJ1; 11 nucleotides agree with TRDD3. Sequenced: Vdelta1+ gamma-delta thymocytes from the thymus. As to subset: FACS-sorted CD3+ TCRalphabeta- TCRVdelta1+ TCRVdelta2- thymocytes. In nucleotides, the CDR3 is TGTGCTCTTGGGGAGCTTTTGGGGGATACGCGGGCCGATAAACTCATCTTT. Its protein is CALGELLGDTRADKLIF.